Following are 18 T cell receptor beta chains from one sample sequenced in a study of CD8 T cells in ankylosing spondylitis. TCRdb re-called the 5' RACE reads through MiXCR, storing one row per CDR3 protein. The sample carries roughly 440,000 distinct CDR3 sequences, 15% to 20% recorded once. General study findings and limits: Seemingly characteristic of ankylosing spondylitis blood was a TCR beta motif consisting of about 8 highly homologous variants.

No antigens are known for them. The specimen was blood, either unsorted or a sorted T cell fraction (not recorded which). The receptors originated from a male donor with ankylosing spondylitis.

This clonotype was seen a handful of times. The chain joins TRBV7-2 to TRBJ1-5, with a tentative D call TRBD1 (5 bases). The CDR3 is 14 amino acids. Per germline, CDR1 SGHTA and CDR2 FQGNSA. V was pared by 5 bases and J by 1 base, with 9 bases between. The CDR3 loop is CASSPGPSNQPQHF. CDR3 DNA: TGTGCCAGCAGCCCGGGACCCAGCAATCAGCCCCAGCATTTT.

The rearrangement uses TRBV20-1 and TRBJ2-1; TRBD2 might be the D (7 bases). Germline CDR1 DFQATT, CDR2 SNEGSKA (reference sequence). Between the trimmed V and J ends, which lost 4 bases and 3 bases, there was a span of 13 bases. The length of the CDR3 is 14 residues. The CDR3 region has the DNA TGCAGTGCTAAACGGGGGGCGTACTACAATGAGCAGTTCTTC. Protein sequence: CSAKRGAYYNEQFF.

The gene calls are TRBV20-1 and TRBJ1-1; D unresolved. V shed 0 bases and J shed 0 bases, with 11 bases lying between them. The CDR3 contains 15 residues. Germline V gene sequence: CDR1 DFQATT, CDR2 SNEGSKA (reference sequence). The CDR3 nucleotides are TGCAGTGCTAGAGAGGGTAAAGGGATGAACACTGAAGCTTTCTTT. Encoded protein: CSAREGKGMNTEAFF.

A few counts support this clonotype. The rearrangement uses TRBV20-1 and TRBJ1-1; weak D call: TRBD1 (5 bases). The V and J ends lost 0 bases and 2 bases respectively, with 13 bases between them. The germline V gene has CDR1 DFQATT and CDR2 SNEGSKA (reference sequence). The CDR3 loop spans 15 amino acids. DNA of the CDR3: TGCAGTGCTAGAGACCAGGGCGGGGTTAACACTGAAGCTTTCTTT. It specifies CSARDQGGVNTEAFF.

This clonotype was observed many times. The chain recombines TRBV12-3 or TRBV12-4 with TRBJ2-1, with 10 bases aligning to TRBD2. Losses at the gene ends were 5 bases for V and 4 bases for J; bases not matched to a gene: 5. The CDR3 runs to 15 residues. The CDR3 DNA follows: TGTGCCAGCAGTCGAACTAGCGGGGTATACAATGAGCAGTTCTTC. This encodes CASSRTSGVYNEQFF.

This clonotype was seen more than once but under ten times. The V call is TRBV20-1, the J call TRBJ1-2; D may be TRBD1 (6 bases). The germline gives CDR1 DFQATT, CDR2 SNEGSKA (reference sequence). The CDR3 length is 14 residues. V gave up 1 base and J gave up 2 bases, with 11 bases separating them. DNA of the CDR3: TGCAGTGCTAGAGTCGGGGGGCAGAACTATGGCTACACCTTC. Encoded protein: CSARVGGQNYGYTF.

With regard to this clonotype: This could be a read error, since a much larger clone is one nucleotide away. The rearrangement uses TRBV3-1 and TRBJ2-1; weak D call: TRBD2 (7 bases). The V gene's germline CDR1 is LGHDT and CDR2 YNNKEL (reference sequence). Trimming stripped 5 bases from V and 3 bases from J, with 26 bases between. This CDR3 has 19 residues. In nucleotides, the CDR3 is TGTGCCAGCAGCAAAGGGGGACGTAGGACTAGTGGATTCTACAATGAGCAGTTCTTC. Residues: CASSKGGRRTSGFYNEQFF.

This clonotype was counted at least ten times. The chain is built from TRBV4-3 and TRBJ2-1; either TRBD1 or TRBD2 may supply D (6 bases each). The V end was cut by 3 bases, the J end by 8 bases, with 14 bases between. The length of the CDR3 is 14 residues. Germline V gives CDR1 LGHNA, CDR2 YSLEER. CDR3 coding DNA: TGCGCCAGCAGCCAGGGGGGCAGGGGTTATGAGCAGTTCTTC. Translated: CASSQGGRGYEQFF.

This clonotype was observed a handful of times. This chain joins TRBV9 and TRBJ1-6, with D tentatively TRBD1 (5 bases). Per the germline V gene, CDR1 is SGDLS and CDR2 is YYNGEE. Trimming took 0 bases from V and 10 from J, leaving 8 bases between them. The CDR3 sequence is 13 residues long. For the CDR3, the DNA is TGTGCCAGCAGCGTAGGAAGGGGCTCACCCCTCCACTTT. As protein: CASSVGRGSPLHF.

This rearrangement joins TRBV29-1 to TRBJ2-3; possibly TRBD1 for D (9 bases). CDR1 and CDR2 (germline): SQVTM, ANQGSEA. CDR3 length equals 16 residues. The germline V and J ends were trimmed by 6 bases and 1 base, with 20 bases remaining between them. This chain's CDR3 is CSVGGEDRGGTDTQYF. CDR3 coding DNA: TGCAGCGTCGGGGGGGAGGACAGGGGCGGCACAGATACGCAGTATTTT.

This clonotype was detected only a few times. The chain employs TRBV20-1 and TRBJ2-1; D is possibly TRBD2 (5 bases). The ends were cut back, 5 bases at V and 6 bases at J, with 11 bases in the middle. The germline V gene encodes CDR1 DFQATT and CDR2 SNEGSKA (reference sequence). CDR3 length: 12 amino acids. The CDR3 DNA reads TGCAGTGCTTCGCGGACTGTCAATGAGCAGTTCTTC. As protein: CSASRTVNEQFF.

This clonotype showed up many times. The V call is TRBV5-1, the J call TRBJ2-3; D may be TRBD2 (6 bases). Germline lookup yields CDR1 SGHRS and CDR2 YFSETQ. This CDR3 spans 18 amino acids. The V and J ends lost 4 bases and 2 bases respectively, with 23 bases between them. The CDR3 DNA is TGCGCCAGCAGCCACAAAATACCCGGGAGAATGTACACAGATACGCAGTATTTT. It specifies CASSHKIPGRMYTDTQYF.

This clonotype was seen ten or more times. This chain links TRBV28 with TRBJ2-1; tentative D call: TRBD1 (6 bases). From germline, CDR1 is MDHEN and CDR2 SYDVKM. The V and J ends lost 8 bases and 1 base respectively, with 12 bases between them. The CDR3 has 14 residues. The CDR3 loop is CASAERGSYNEQFF. Here the CDR3 DNA reads TGTGCCAGCGCAGAGAGGGGGTCCTACAATGAGCAGTTCTTC.

This rearrangement joins TRBV20-1 to TRBJ2-5; 7 bases line up with TRBD1. This CDR3 has 13 amino acids. Germline CDR1 is DFQATT and CDR2 is SNEGSKA (reference sequence). The V gene end was trimmed by 6 bases and the J gene end by 2 bases; junction bases not matched to a gene: 6. CDR3 nucleotides: TGCAGTGCACAGGGGATCGGGCAAGAGACCCAGTACTTC. This sequence encodes CSAQGIGQETQYF.

The sample holds a few counts of this clonotype. The CDR3 loop reads CASSYSGRSSEAFF. In DNA, the CDR3 is TGTGCCAGCAGTTACTCCGGCAGGTCCTCTGAAGCTTTCTTT. The chain recombines TRBV6-5 with TRBJ1-1; D is ambiguous. The CDR3 spans 14 residues. V was clipped by 0 bases and J by 6 bases, with 11 bases between them. The germline V gene has CDR1 MNHEY and CDR2 SVGAGI.

This clonotype has more than one count but fewer than ten. This sequence joins TRBV25-1 and TRBJ2-1; the D gene is possibly TRBD1 (6 bases). Germline loops: CDR1 MGHDK, CDR2 SYGVNS. V lost 6 bases and J lost 6, with 15 bases in between. The CDR3 consists of 14 residues. CDR3 region: CASRDYGQPNEQFF. In nucleotides, the CDR3 is TGTGCCAGCAGAGACTATGGACAGCCCAATGAGCAGTTCTTC.

This rearrangement joins TRBV10-3 to TRBJ2-3; 9 nucleotides agree with TRBD2. The trim removed 6 bases at V and 5 bases at J, leaving 6 bases unmatched. The CDR3 sequence is 14 residues long. The V gene's germline CDR1 is ENHRY and CDR2 SYGVKD. The CDR3 loop is CAIRGGRGIDTQYF. The CDR3 bases are TGTGCCATCAGGGGCGGGAGGGGCATAGATACGCAGTATTTT.

This chain links TRBV12-3 or TRBV12-4 with TRBJ2-7; no clear D gene. The CDR3 contains 14 residues. V lost 1 base and J lost 3, with 10 bases in between. CDR3 nucleotide sequence: TGTGCCAGCAGTTTAGTCGGTCTAGGCTACGAGCAGTACTTC. Amino acids: CASSLVGLGYEQYF.